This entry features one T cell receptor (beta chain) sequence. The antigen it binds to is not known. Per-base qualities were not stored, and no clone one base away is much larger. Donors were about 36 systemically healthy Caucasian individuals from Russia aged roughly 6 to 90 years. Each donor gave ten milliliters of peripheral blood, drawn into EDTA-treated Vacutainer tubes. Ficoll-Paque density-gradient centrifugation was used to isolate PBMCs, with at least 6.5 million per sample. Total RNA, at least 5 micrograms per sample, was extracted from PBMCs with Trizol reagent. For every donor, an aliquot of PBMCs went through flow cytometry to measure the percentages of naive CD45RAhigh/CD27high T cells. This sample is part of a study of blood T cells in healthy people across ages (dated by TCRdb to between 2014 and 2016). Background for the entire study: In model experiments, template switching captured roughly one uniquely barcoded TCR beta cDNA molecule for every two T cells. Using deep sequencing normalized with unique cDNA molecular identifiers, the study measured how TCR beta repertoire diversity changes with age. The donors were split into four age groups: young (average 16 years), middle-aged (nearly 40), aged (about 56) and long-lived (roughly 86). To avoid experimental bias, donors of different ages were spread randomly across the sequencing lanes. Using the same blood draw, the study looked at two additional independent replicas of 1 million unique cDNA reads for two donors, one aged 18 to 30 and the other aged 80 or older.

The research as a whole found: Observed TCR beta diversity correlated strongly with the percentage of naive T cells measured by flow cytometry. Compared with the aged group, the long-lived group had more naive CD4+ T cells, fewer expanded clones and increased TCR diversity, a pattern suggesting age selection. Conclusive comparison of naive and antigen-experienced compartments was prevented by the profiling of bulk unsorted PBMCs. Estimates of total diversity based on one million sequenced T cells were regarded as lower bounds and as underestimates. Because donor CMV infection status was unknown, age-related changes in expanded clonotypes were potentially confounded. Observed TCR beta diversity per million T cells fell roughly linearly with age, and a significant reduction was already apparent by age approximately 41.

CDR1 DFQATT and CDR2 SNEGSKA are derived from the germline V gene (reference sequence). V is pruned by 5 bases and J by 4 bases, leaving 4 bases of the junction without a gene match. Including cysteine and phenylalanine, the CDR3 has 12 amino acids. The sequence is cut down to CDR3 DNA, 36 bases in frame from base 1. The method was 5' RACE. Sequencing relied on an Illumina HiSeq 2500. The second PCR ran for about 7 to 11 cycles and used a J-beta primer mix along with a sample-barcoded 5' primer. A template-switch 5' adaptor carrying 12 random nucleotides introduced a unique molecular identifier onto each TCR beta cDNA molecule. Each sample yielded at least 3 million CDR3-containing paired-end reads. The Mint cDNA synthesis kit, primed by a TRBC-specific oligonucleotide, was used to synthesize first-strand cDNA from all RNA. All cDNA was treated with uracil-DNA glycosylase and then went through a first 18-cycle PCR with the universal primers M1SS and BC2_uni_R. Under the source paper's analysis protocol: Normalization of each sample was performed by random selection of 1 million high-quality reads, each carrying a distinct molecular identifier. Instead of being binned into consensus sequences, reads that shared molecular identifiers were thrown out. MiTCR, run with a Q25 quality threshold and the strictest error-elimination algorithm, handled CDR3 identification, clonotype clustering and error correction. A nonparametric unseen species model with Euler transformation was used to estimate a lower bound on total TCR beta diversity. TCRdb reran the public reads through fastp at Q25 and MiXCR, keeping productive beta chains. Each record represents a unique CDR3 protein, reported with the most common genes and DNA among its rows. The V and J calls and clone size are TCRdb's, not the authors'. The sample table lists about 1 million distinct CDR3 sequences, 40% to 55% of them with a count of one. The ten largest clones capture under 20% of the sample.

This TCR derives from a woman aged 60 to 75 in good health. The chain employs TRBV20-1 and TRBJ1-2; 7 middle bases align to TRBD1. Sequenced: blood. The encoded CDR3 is CSALTGPYGYTF. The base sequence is TGCAGTGCTTTGACAGGGCCCTATGGCTACACCTTC.